This T cell receptor (beta chain) derives from a study of blood T cell repertoires in COVID-19. Across the whole study: Acute-phase and convalescent COVID-19 samples originated in the United States, Italy and Spain. In each case, the material was cDNA or gDNA derived from T cells, B-cell-depleted T cells, or PBMCs.

Germline V CDR1 and CDR2: SQVTM, ANQGSEA. V was clipped by 4 bases and J by 5 bases, with 16 bases between them. The CDR3 length is 14 residues. Original processing methods: Estimation of nucleated cell counts relied on the amplification of reference gene primers. Measured with immunoSEQ multiplex PCR; TCRdb has only the in-frame clones, and not every one. V, J and clone size reflect that table, while D and trimming were determined from the DNA. The repertoire holds some 72,000 clones, with about 85% as singletons. The V gene is TRBV29-1, the J gene TRBJ2-3; a possible D gene is TRBD2 (6 bases). The sequencing input was peripheral blood. The clonotype was recovered from a man aged 50 to 59 with COVID-19, enrolled during active disease. CDR3 amino acids: CSVAVGGLIDTQYF. CDR3 DNA sequence: TGCAGCGTTGCGGTGGGAGGTTTGATAGATACGCAGTATTTT.